The clone carrying this TCR beta chain was observed at least ten times. Its antigen is unknown. Genomic DNA, the template, was used for profiling of the TCR beta VDJ and CDR3. TCRdb independently ran MiXCR on the reads; one entry per CDR3 protein. The data contain hundreds of thousands of distinct CDR3 sequences, approximately 60% of them singletons. Those patients picked for sequencing had displayed CD8+CD57+ cell expansion on flow cytometry. Every patient had severe acquired aplastic anemia. Trimming left V 1 base short and J 5 bases short, with 14 bases between. CDR1 SGHVS and CDR2 FQNEAQ come from the germline V gene. This CDR3 has 15 amino acids. This sample stems from a study of CD8+CD57+ T cells in acquired aplastic anemia. Whole-study findings and limits: Researchers reported that CD8+ Simpson's diversity was not significantly different in patients versus controls. Patients and controls were found to share over 25 CD8+ CDR3 sequences.

The source of this sequence is a human donor with aplastic anemia. The V gene is TRBV7-8, the J gene TRBJ2-5, with D possibly TRBD2 on 6 matching bases. The specimen was sorted CD4+, CD8+, or CD8+CD57+ T cells (not recorded which) from PBMCs. In nucleotides, the CDR3 is TGTGCCAGCAGCTTAGATGGGGGGACCGGGGAGACCCAGTACTTC. This gives the protein CASSLDGGTGETQYF.